This T cell receptor beta chain was recorded in a study of CD39 and CD103 CD8 tumor-infiltrating T cells. There are a few counts of this clone. Its antigen remains unidentified. Clones were read by immunoSEQ multiplex PCR, and TCRdb kept only the in-frame ones, dropping some. The data hold over a hundred clones, with approximately 50% observed a single time. V was pared by 0 bases and J by 2 bases, with 9 bases between. CDR3 length: 15 amino acids. Germline V gene lookup returns CDR1 LGHNA and CDR2 YSLEER. The study's findings and limits: DP CD8 TILs seemed more oligoclonal than DN, SP and blood memory CD8. DP TIL clonotypes were rarely found in blood or uninvolved lymph node.

T lymphocytes were negatively selected, with EpCAM beads added for tumor-infiltrating lymphocytes. CD39 and CD103 defined DN, SP and DP subsets of CD3+CD4-CD8+CD45RA- TILs. The TCR comes from a human donor with head and neck squamous cell carcinoma. The V and J genes are TRBV4-3 and TRBJ2-3; the D is unclear. Sequencing was done on a sample of CD39+ CD103+ CD8+ T cells sorted from a lymph node. Subset of the sample: CD103+CD39+ double-positive CD45RA- CD8 T cells. The CDR3 sequence: CASSQDVWVTDTQYF. The CDR3 nucleotides read TGCGCCAGCAGCCAAGATGTGTGGGTCACAGATACGCAGTATTTT.